This TCR beta chain was obtained from a study of cytomegalovirus exposure and HLA in healthy donors. Study-wide results and limits: V- and J-gene trimming in TCR beta was tied to a missense DCLRE1C variant by an analysis performed later. The later analysis indicated that the majority of CMV-associated TCR beta chains appeared HLA-restricted. Researchers reportedly found TCR beta sequences accurately predicted most subjects' HLA-A and HLA-B alleles.

PCR employed 60 Vbeta and 13 Jbeta primers. This table comes from immunoSEQ multiplex PCR, and its TCRdb copy is limited to in-frame clones, with some not included. This table holds 100,000 to 150,000 clones, 70% to 85% found once. From germline, CDR1 is MNHEY and CDR2 SVGAGI. This CDR3 region has 15 residues. The germline V and J ends were trimmed by 5 bases and 5 bases, with 16 bases remaining between them. The table lists this clone with a count of one. Its antigen is unknown. The receptor's source is a man between 35 and 55 years old in good health and CMV-seropositive. J is TRBJ2-1 and V is TRBV6-5, with D possibly being TRBD1 (6 bases). The sequenced material came from PBMCs. The CDR3 DNA reads as TGTGCCAGCAGTACACAGGGAGCTAAGAACAATGAGCAGTTCTTC. Translating it yields CASSTQGAKNNEQFF.